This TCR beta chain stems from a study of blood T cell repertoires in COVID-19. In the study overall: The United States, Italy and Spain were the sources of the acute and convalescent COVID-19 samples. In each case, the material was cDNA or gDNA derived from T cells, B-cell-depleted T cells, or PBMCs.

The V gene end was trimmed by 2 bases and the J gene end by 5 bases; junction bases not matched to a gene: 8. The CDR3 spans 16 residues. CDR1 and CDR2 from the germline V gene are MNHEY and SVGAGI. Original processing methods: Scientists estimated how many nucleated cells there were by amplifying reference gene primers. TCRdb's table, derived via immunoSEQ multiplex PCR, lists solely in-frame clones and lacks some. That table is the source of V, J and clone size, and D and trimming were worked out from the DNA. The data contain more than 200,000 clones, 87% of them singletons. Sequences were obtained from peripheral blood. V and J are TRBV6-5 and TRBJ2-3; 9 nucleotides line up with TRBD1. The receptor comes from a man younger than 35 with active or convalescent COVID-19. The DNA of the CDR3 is TGTGCCAGCAGTTACGTCCGGACAGGGGATAAAGATACGCAGTATTTT. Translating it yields CASSYVRTGDKDTQYF.